This is a list of T cell receptor beta chains from one sample in a study of cytomegalovirus exposure and HLA in healthy donors. The protocol was immunoSEQ multiplex PCR, while the TCRdb copy is restricted to in-frame clones and leaves out a portion. The sample shows over 100,000 clones, and around 6.5% sits with its ten largest clones. The specimen sequenced was PBMCs. These receptors all come from a man in his forties in good health and CMV-seropositive. Each CDR3 is given with its conserved first and last residue. A D gene is named only where the DNA matches it firmly.

V: TRBV11-3; D: NA; J: TRBJ2-3; DNA: TGTGCCAGCAGCAGGGGTACAGATACGCAGTATTTT; CDR3: CASSRGTDTQYF
V: TRBV7-2; D: TRBD2; J: TRBJ2-3; DNA: TGTGCCAGCAGCTTAGTTGGGCGGGGGACAGATACGCAGTATTTT; CDR3: CASSLVGRGTDTQYF
V: TRBV5-6; D: TRBD1; J: TRBJ2-5; DNA: TGTGCCAGCAGCTTGATACAGGGGGCAAAAGAGACCCAGTACTTC; CDR3: CASSLIQGAKETQYF
V: TRBV5-1; D: TRBD2; J: TRBJ2-1; DNA: TGCGCCAGCAGCGGCACTAGCGGCCCCTACAATGAGCAGTTCTTC; CDR3: CASSGTSGPYNEQFF
V: TRBV7-9; D: NA; J: TRBJ2-7; DNA: TGTGCCAGCAGCTTAGTTCTCTACGAGCAGTACTTC; CDR3: CASSLVLYEQYF
V: TRBV9; D: NA; J: TRBJ2-1; DNA: TGTGCCAGCAGCGCGGCCTACAATGAGCAGTTCTTC; CDR3: CASSAAYNEQFF
V: TRBV4-2; D: TRBD1; J: TRBJ2-4; DNA: TGTGCCAGCAGCCAAGTTATTGGACAGGGTGAAAACATTCAGTACTTC; CDR3: CASSQVIGQGENIQYF
V: TRBV11-2; D: TRBD2; J: TRBJ2-1; DNA: TGTGCCAGCAGCGAAAGACTAGCGGAGTACAATGAGCAGTTCTTC; CDR3: CASSERLAEYNEQFF
V: TRBV18; D: TRBD2; J: TRBJ2-7; DNA: TGTGCCAGCTCACCACCACGGGGGGTCTACGAGCAGTACTTC; CDR3: CASSPPRGVYEQYF
V: TRBV29-1; D: TRBD2; J: TRBJ2-7; DNA: TGCAGCGTTCACCTAGCGGGAGGTATCAACGAGCAGTACTTC; CDR3: CSVHLAGGINEQYF
V: TRBV28; D: NA; J: TRBJ2-7; DNA: TGTGCCAGCAGTTTATCGGGAGAGCAGTACTTC; CDR3: CASSLSGEQYF
V: TRBV27; D: NA; J: TRBJ2-4; DNA: TGTGCCAGCAGTTTTAGTGGGGACACCCTTAAAAACATTCAGTACTTC; CDR3: CASSFSGDTLKNIQYF
V: TRBV27; D: NA; J: TRBJ2-7; DNA: TGTGCCAGCAGTTTAGATGGCGGGGACCCCTACGAGCAGTACTTC; CDR3: CASSLDGGDPYEQYF
V: TRBV9; D: TRBD2; J: TRBJ2-3; DNA: TGTGCCAGCAGCGCCCACACTAGCGGGAGGGCCCAAGATACGCAGTATTTT; CDR3: CASSAHTSGRAQDTQYF
V: TRBV5-1; D: NA; J: TRBJ1-2; DNA: TGCGCCAGCAGCTCGGACACTTACTATGGCTACACCTTC; CDR3: CASSSDTYYGYTF
V: TRBV4-1; D: NA; J: TRBJ1-1; DNA: TGCGCCAGCAGCCAAGTCGGCAGGGGGAACACTGAAGCTTTCTTT; CDR3: CASSQVGRGNTEAFF
V: TRBV7-2; D: TRBD1; J: TRBJ2-2; DNA: TGTGCCAGCAGCATGGGACAGCCGAACACCGGGGAGCTGTTTTTT; CDR3: CASSMGQPNTGELFF
V: TRBV28; D: NA; J: TRBJ1-1; DNA: TGTGCCAGCAGTTTAACAGGGAGGAACACTGAAGCTTTCTTT; CDR3: CASSLTGRNTEAFF
V: TRBV5-1; D: NA; J: TRBJ2-2; DNA: TGCGCCAGCAGCTTGGGACTAGAGCACACCGGGGAGCTGTTTTTT; CDR3: CASSLGLEHTGELFF
V: TRBV7-9; D: NA; J: TRBJ1-3; DNA: TGTGCCGGGGCGCGTGCGCTCGGGGGAAACACCATATATTTT; CDR3: CAGARALGGNTIYF
V: TRBV5-1; D: TRBD1; J: TRBJ1-5; DNA: TGCGCCAGCAGCTTGGGGGGACAGAGCAATCAGCCCCAGCATTTT; CDR3: CASSLGGQSNQPQHF
V: TRBV13; D: TRBD1; J: TRBJ1-4; DNA: TGTGCCAGCAGCCCTGGACAGGGGAAAGGTGAAAAACTGTTTTTT; CDR3: CASSPGQGKGEKLFF
V: TRBV7-9; D: TRBD1; J: TRBJ2-2; DNA: TGTGCCAGCAGCACAACATCGACAGGGGTGGTCCTGGGCACCGGGGAGCTGTTTTTT; CDR3: CASSTTSTGVVLGTGELFF
V: TRBV27; D: NA; J: TRBJ2-5; DNA: TGTGCCAGCAGTTTAGGGCCGGGAACGGCGCAGTACTTC; CDR3: CASSLGPGTAQYF
V: TRBV19; D: TRBD1; J: TRBJ1-1; DNA: TGTGCCAGTACTACGTGGGGACAGGGGGATGAAGCCTTCTTT; CDR3: CASTTWGQGDEAFF
V: TRBV11-2; D: TRBD2; J: TRBJ2-1; DNA: TGTGCCAGCAGCCCACTAGCGGGACCCAATGAGCAGTTCTTC; CDR3: CASSPLAGPNEQFF
V: TRBV4-3; D: TRBD2; J: TRBJ2-1; DNA: TGCGCCAGCAGCCAAGATTCGGCGATTAGCGGGAGCAAGGATGAGCAGTTCTTC; CDR3: CASSQDSAISGSKDEQFF
V: TRBV5-1; D: NA; J: TRBJ2-3; DNA: TGCGCCAGCAGCTTGGGGGCCGGCACAGATACGCAGTATTTT; CDR3: CASSLGAGTDTQYF
V: TRBV5-6; D: NA; J: TRBJ1-3; DNA: TGTGCCAGCAGCCTCGGACAGACTGGAAACACCATATATTTT; CDR3: CASSLGQTGNTIYF
V: TRBV28; D: NA; J: TRBJ2-7; DNA: TGTGCCAGCGAAGACAGAGGATACGAGCAGTACTTC; CDR3: CASEDRGYEQYF
V: TRBV28; D: TRBD1; J: TRBJ1-5; DNA: TGTGCCAGCAGAGACGGACAGGGGGCTCGTCAGCCCCAGCATTTT; CDR3: CASRDGQGARQPQHF
V: TRBV30; D: NA; J: TRBJ1-3; DNA: TGTGCCTGGAGTGCGGGGAACGGAAACACCATATATTTT; CDR3: CAWSAGNGNTIYF
V: TRBV27; D: NA; J: TRBJ2-7; DNA: TGTGCCAGCAGTCCCGGTTACGAGCAGTACTTC; CDR3: CASSPGYEQYF
V: TRBV19; D: TRBD1; J: TRBJ1-2; DNA: TGTGCCAGTAGTTCGGGACAGGGTAACTATGGCTACACCTTC; CDR3: CASSSGQGNYGYTF
V: TRBV28; D: TRBD1; J: TRBJ1-2; DNA: TGTGCCAGCAGTCGGACAGGGGCGACCTATGGCTACACCTTC; CDR3: CASSRTGATYGYTF
V: TRBV29-1; D: NA; J: TRBJ2-7; DNA: TGCAGCGTTGCTAATAGCTACGAGCAGTACTTC; CDR3: CSVANSYEQYF
V: TRBV30; D: TRBD2; J: TRBJ2-1; DNA: TGTGCCTGGAGCGGACTAGCGGGAAACGAGCAGTTCTTC; CDR3: CAWSGLAGNEQFF
V: TRBV9; D: NA; J: TRBJ2-3; DNA: TGTGCCAGCAGCGTCCCGGGCACAGATACGCAGTATTTT; CDR3: CASSVPGTDTQYF
V: TRBV11-3; D: TRBD1; J: TRBJ2-6; DNA: TGTGCCAGCAGCGGAGGGACAGGTGATGGTGGGGCCAACGTCCTGACTTTC; CDR3: CASSGGTGDGGANVLTF
V: TRBV5-5; D: NA; J: TRBJ2-7; DNA: TGTGCCAGCAGCTACACCTCCGGGGGGCTCTACGAGCAGTACTTC; CDR3: CASSYTSGGLYEQYF
V: TRBV6-5; D: NA; J: TRBJ2-7; DNA: TGTGCCAGCAGTCGGCTGAGGAGGCTGGACGAGCAGTACTTC; CDR3: CASSRLRRLDEQYF
V: TRBV27; D: TRBD1; J: TRBJ2-1; DNA: TGTGCCAGCAGTGTCTCAGGGGGCTCCTACAATGAGCAGTTCTTC; CDR3: CASSVSGGSYNEQFF
V: TRBV7-8; D: NA; J: TRBJ2-1; DNA: TGTGCCAGCAGCTTAGGGATCCTGGGAGGTCGTGAGCAGTTCTTC; CDR3: CASSLGILGGREQFF
V: TRBV11-2; D: TRBD1; J: TRBJ1-1; DNA: TGTGCCAGCCACCCAGGCAGGGGGCACACTGAAGCTTTCTTT; CDR3: CASHPGRGHTEAFF
V: TRBV29-1; D: TRBD2; J: TRBJ2-2; DNA: TGCAGCGTCATACTTAGCGGGAGAGAAACCGGGGAGCTGTTTTTT; CDR3: CSVILSGRETGELFF
V: TRBV4-2; D: NA; J: TRBJ2-3; DNA: TGTGCCAGCAGCGCACAGAGACCAGATACGCAGTATTTT; CDR3: CASSAQRPDTQYF
V: TRBV30; D: TRBD1; J: TRBJ1-5; DNA: TGTGCCTGGAGTCTCGGACAGGGAAATCAGCCCCAGCATTTT; CDR3: CAWSLGQGNQPQHF
V: TRBV5-1; D: NA; J: TRBJ2-2; DNA: TGCGCCAGCAGCCGGGATGCCTCTACCGGGGAGCTGTTTTTT; CDR3: CASSRDASTGELFF
V: TRBV28; D: NA; J: TRBJ2-7; DNA: TGTGCCAGCAGTTTGCTGCAGGGGCTGTACGAGCAGTACTTC; CDR3: CASSLLQGLYEQYF
V: TRBV18; D: NA; J: TRBJ2-3; DNA: TGTGCCAGCTCACCCCTAGAATTCGTGAGGCGCACAGATACGCAGTATTTT; CDR3: CASSPLEFVRRTDTQYF
V: TRBV6-5; D: NA; J: TRBJ2-1; DNA: TGTGCCAGCAGCCTCCCGCCGGGGAATGAGCAGTTCTTC; CDR3: CASSLPPGNEQFF
V: TRBV7-6; D: TRBD2; J: TRBJ2-7; DNA: TGTGCCAGCAGCGCCCAAGGGGCGGGAGGCCACGAGCAGTACTTC; CDR3: CASSAQGAGGHEQYF
V: TRBV27; D: NA; J: TRBJ2-3; DNA: TGTGCCAGCAGTTACCTTAGGGGCGCGGCAGATACGCAGTATTTT; CDR3: CASSYLRGAADTQYF
V: TRBV7-2; D: TRBD2; J: TRBJ2-2; DNA: TGTGCCAGCAGCCCCCCCGGTAGCGGGAGGGTGGGCGGGGAGCTGTTTTTT; CDR3: CASSPPGSGRVGGELFF
V: TRBV30; D: NA; J: TRBJ2-6; DNA: TGTGCCTGGAGCCACATCTCTGGGGCCAACGTCCTGACTTTC; CDR3: CAWSHISGANVLTF